This T cell receptor beta chain was identified during a study of OX40 agonist ivuxolimab in advanced cancers. Germline V gene lookup returns CDR1 MGHRA and CDR2 YSYEKL. The junction had 12 bases not matched to a gene; V was cut back by 4 bases and J by 7 bases. The CDR3 is made up of 15 amino acids. The cohort excluded patients with autoimmune disease history or systemic immunosuppression. Concerning this clone itself: The antigen remains unidentified.

This table comes from immunoSEQ multiplex PCR, and its TCRdb copy is limited to in-frame clones, with some not included. The sample has tens of thousands of clones, around 90% seen once. Study-wide results and limits: Circulating CD4+ and CD8+ T cells showed clonal expansion by week 6 at 0.1 to 3.0 mg/kg.

The V and J genes are TRBV4-1 and TRBJ1-1, with 7 bases identical to TRBD1. The sequence derives from an adult with an advanced solid tumor such as melanoma, head and neck, liver or kidney cancer. This specimen was CD4+ or CD8+ T cells sorted from blood, taken in a trial of the OX40 agonist ivuxolimab. DNA for the CDR3: TGCGCCAGCAGCCCGACAGGACAGGCCGATGGTGAAGCTTTCTTT. Translation gives CASSPTGQADGEAFF.